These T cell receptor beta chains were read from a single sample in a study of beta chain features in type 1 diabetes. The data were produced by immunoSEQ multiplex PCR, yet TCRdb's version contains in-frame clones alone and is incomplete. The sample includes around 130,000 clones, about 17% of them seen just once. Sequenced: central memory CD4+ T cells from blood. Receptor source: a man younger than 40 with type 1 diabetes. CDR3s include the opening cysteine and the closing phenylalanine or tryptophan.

CASSSTGSSYEQYF	TRBJ2-7	TRBV27
CSITTGGTGELFF	TRBJ2-2	TRBV29-1
CSVWDRGNQPQHF	TRBJ1-5	TRBV29-1
CASSPGGILRDNEQFF	TRBJ2-1	TRBV7-2
CASSIYRDRGEAFF	TRBJ1-1	TRBV6-5
CASSLTGASTDTQYF	TRBJ2-3	TRBV4-1
CASSLAVSGNEQFF	TRBJ2-1	TRBV7-2
CASSGQGENTIYF	TRBJ1-3	TRBV7-8
CASSRRNSNTEAFF	TRBJ1-1	TRBV4-3
CASSGTGYNEQFF	TRBJ2-1	TRBV18
CASSGQGYTGELFF	TRBJ2-2	TRBV7-8
CASSPQPEETQYF	TRBJ2-5	TRBV14
CASSPRQGGTGELFF	TRBJ2-2	TRBV14
CASTPGTDTQYF	TRBJ2-3	TRBV7-9
CASSVVASGLRGDEQFF	TRBJ2-1	TRBV9
CASSLEPGTAADTQYF	TRBJ2-3	TRBV5-1
CSAKRTSYNEQFF	TRBJ2-1	TRBV29-1
CASSSDRAGQFF	TRBJ2-1	TRBV7-2
CASSDTQFDTGELFF	TRBJ2-2	TRBV5-1
CASSPSGGEDTQYF	TRBJ2-3	TRBV28
CASRGRGKDTEAFF	TRBJ1-1	TRBV19
CASRLQGGTTGELFF	TRBJ2-2	TRBV7-2
CASSEGQDYGYTF	TRBJ1-2	TRBV18
CSVAYPGGGQPQHF	TRBJ1-5	TRBV29-1
CAWRVRGAGETQYF	TRBJ2-5	TRBV30
CASSPSRDRGQETQYF	TRBJ2-5	TRBV5-1
CASSPGQGVGNYGYTF	TRBJ1-2	TRBV27
CASSKDRGNKNIQYF	TRBJ2-4	TRBV5-1
CASRQTYNSPLHF	TRBJ1-6	TRBV10-1